The present T cell receptor beta chain was sequenced within a study of cytomegalovirus exposure and HLA in healthy donors. Findings and limits, study-wide: TCR beta chains associated with HLA were, in a later analysis, more clonally expanded than equally common others. TCR beta chain V- and J-gene trimming was linked, in a later analysis, to a missense variant in DCLRE1C. When the data were analyzed later, several of the most significant clusters appeared to be linked to common viral pathogens.

This clone has only one observation. The antigen is undetermined. PCR employed 60 Vbeta and 13 Jbeta primers. TCRdb's table, derived via immunoSEQ multiplex PCR, lists solely in-frame clones and lacks some. The data show some 170,000 clones, 79% seen once. Germline loops: CDR1 SGHTA, CDR2 FQGNSA. The CDR3 runs to 16 residues. Trimming cost V 5 bases and J 6 bases; bases outside gene matches: 10. Sequencing input: PBMCs. The chain uses TRBV7-2 and TRBJ1-6, with 7 bases identical to TRBD1. The sequence came from a man aged 35 to 55 in good health and CMV-seronegative. CDR3 coding DNA: TGTGCCAGCAGCCCTAACCTAGGGGGCAGTAATTCACCCCTCCACTTT. Amino acid sequence: CASSPNLGGSNSPLHF.